These T cell receptor beta chains were read from a single sample in a study of blood T cell repertoires in COVID-19. TCRdb keeps only in-frame clones here, not all; method: immunoSEQ multiplex PCR. The sample yields around 400,000 clones, around 83% seen once. The sequenced sample was PBMCs or T cells enriched from blood (not recorded which). The receptors originated from a woman in her fifties or sixties who had recovered from COVID-19. Both conserved end residues are part of each CDR3. Each record gives: clone size, J gene, CDR3 length, V gene, D gene, CDR3 protein, CDR3 DNA. The D gene is left open where the match is weak. Some rows mark clone size as missing; the rest say once, few, many or name a class of expanded clone.

once,TRBJ1-2,16,TRBV7-2,TRBD1,CASSPQGQGGGYGYTF,TGTGCCAGCAGCCCCCAAGGACAGGGGGGGGGCTATGGCTACACCTTC
NA,TRBJ1-4,18,TRBV4-1,TRBD1,CASSQPKGSGQGYEKLFF,TGCGCCAGCAGCCAGCCAAAGGGGAGTGGACAGGGGTATGAAAAACTGTTTTTT
NA,TRBJ2-5,14,TRBV27,TRBD1,CASSFLGQGETQYF,TGTGCCAGCAGTTTTCTGGGACAGGGCGAGACCCAGTACTTC
NA,TRBJ1-1,14,TRBV6-4,TRBD1,CASSMRDRGTEAFF,TGTGCCAGCAGCATGAGGGACAGGGGGACTGAAGCTTTCTTT
NA,TRBJ2-5,17,TRBV5-4,TRBD1,CASSLAGQGTSQETQYF,TGTGCCAGCAGCCTAGCCGGACAGGGGACCAGCCAAGAGACCCAGTACTTC
NA,TRBJ2-5,13,TRBV24-1,TRBD1,CATSDPGQGPQYF,TGTGCCACCAGTGACCCGGGACAGGGGCCCCAGTACTTC
once,TRBJ2-1,18,TRBV7-9,TRBD1,CASSRTTGGTSSYNEQFF,TGTGCCAGCAGCCGAACGACAGGGGGTACGAGCTCCTACAATGAGCAGTTCTTC
NA,TRBJ2-7,14,TRBV5-1,TRBD1,CASSGRDRGYEQYF,TGCGCCAGCAGCGGCCGGGACAGGGGGTATGAGCAGTACTTC
NA,TRBJ1-4,16,TRBV9,TRBD1,CASSIRDRGPGEKLFF,TGTGCCAGCAGCATCCGGGACAGGGGGCCAGGAGAAAAACTGTTTTTT
NA,TRBJ2-3,14,TRBV15,TRBD2,CATSSGLEIDTQYF,TGTGCCACCAGCTCGGGACTAGAGATAGATACGCAGTATTTT
NA,TRBJ2-7,16,TRBV6-2/TRBV6-3,TRBD2,CASSYGPAGELYEQYF,TGTGCCAGCAGTTACGGCCCAGCGGGGGAACTCTACGAGCAGTACTTC
NA,TRBJ2-7,15,TRBV7-9,NA,CASSHGGTAEYEQYF,TGTGCCAGCAGCCATGGGGGGACTGCGGAGTACGAGCAGTACTTC
NA,TRBJ2-1,15,TRBV6-2/TRBV6-3,TRBD2,CASSTGTSGTLEQFF,TGTGCCAGCAGTACCGGGACTAGCGGGACTCTTGAGCAGTTCTTC
NA,TRBJ2-3,16,TRBV5-4,NA,CASSLAGIKGTDTQYF,TGTGCCAGCAGCTTGGCCGGGATAAAAGGCACAGATACGCAGTATTTT
few,TRBJ1-1,14,TRBV15,TRBD1,CATSREGQATEAFF,TGTGCCACCAGCAGAGAGGGACAGGCCACTGAAGCTTTCTTT
NA,TRBJ1-2,15,TRBV30,NA,CAWSVFPGREDGYTF,TGTGCCTGGAGTGTATTTCCTGGCAGGGAGGATGGCTACACCTTC
few,TRBJ1-2,14,TRBV19,TRBD1,CASSIGTGERTYTF,TGTGCCAGTAGTATCGGGACAGGGGAGAGAACTTACACCTTC
NA,TRBJ1-1,14,TRBV9,NA,CASSAQTGNTEAFF,TGTGCCAGCAGCGCACAGACAGGGAACACTGAAGCTTTCTTT
NA,TRBJ1-6,15,TRBV7-9,NA,CASSLAGHSNSPLHF,TGTGCCAGCAGCTTAGCGGGACACAGTAATTCACCCCTCCACTTT
NA,TRBJ2-7,15,TRBV14,TRBD2,CASSQLPGGPYEQYF,TGTGCCAGCAGCCAACTCCCGGGAGGTCCCTACGAGCAGTACTTC
NA,TRBJ1-2,16,TRBV3-1/TRBV3-2,NA,CASSQDGAPHFYGYTF,TGTGCCAGCAGCCAAGATGGGGCACCCCATTTCTATGGCTACACCTTC
NA,TRBJ1-2,12,TRBV5-1,NA,CASSLASYGYTF,TGCGCCAGCAGCTTGGCCAGCTATGGCTACACCTTC
NA,TRBJ2-7,13,TRBV10-3,TRBD1,CATRTGQSYEQYF,TGTGCCACCCGGACAGGGCAATCCTACGAGCAGTACTTC
NA,TRBJ1-4,17,TRBV5-1,NA,CASSTDRGNPFGEKLFF,TGCGCCAGCAGCACGGACAGAGGGAATCCTTTTGGCGAAAAACTGTTTTTT
NA,TRBJ1-6,16,TRBV10-3,NA,CAIRALNQGNNSPLHF,TGTGCCATCAGGGCACTAAATCAGGGGAATAATTCACCCCTCCACTTT
few,TRBJ1-1,13,TRBV6-5,NA,CASSQLTSPEAFF,TGTGCCAGCAGCCAACTCACGAGTCCTGAAGCTTTCTTT
NA,TRBJ2-1,15,TRBV30,NA,CAWSASVGPFNEQFF,TGTGCCTGGAGTGCTAGCGTGGGGCCATTCAATGAGCAGTTCTTC
NA,TRBJ2-3,17,TRBV4-3,TRBD2,CASTRCGTSGGGDTQYF,TGCGCCAGCACTCGATGCGGGACTAGCGGAGGGGGGGATACGCAGTATTTT
few,TRBJ1-1,14,TRBV25-1,TRBD1,CASSGRQGATEAFF,TGTGCCAGCAGTGGTAGACAGGGGGCCACTGAAGCTTTCTTT
NA,TRBJ1-1,15,TRBV5-1,TRBD1,CASTREAGGYTEAFF,TGCGCCAGCACCCGCGAGGCAGGGGGATACACTGAAGCTTTCTTT
NA,TRBJ1-4,19,TRBV7-6,TRBD1,CASSLASGAGGPTNEKLFF,TGTGCCAGCAGCTTAGCCTCTGGGGCAGGGGGTCCAACTAATGAAAAACTGTTTTTT
NA,TRBJ1-1,16,TRBV11-3,TRBD1,CASSFDLTGGGTEAFF,TGTGCCAGCAGCTTCGACCTTACAGGGGGCGGCACTGAAGCTTTCTTT
few,TRBJ2-1,15,TRBV19,TRBD2,CASSEASGRPNEQFF,TGTGCCAGTAGTGAGGCTAGCGGGAGGCCCAATGAGCAGTTCTTC
few,TRBJ1-4,13,TRBV11-3,NA,CASSYYPNEKLFF,TGTGCCAGCAGCTATTATCCGAATGAAAAACTGTTTTTT
NA,TRBJ1-6,14,TRBV10-3,NA,CASRDSSYNSPLHF,TGTGCCAGCCGAGATAGCTCCTATAATTCACCCCTCCACTTT
NA,TRBJ1-5,16,TRBV25-1,TRBD1,CASSSDAGTGGTPQHF,TGTGCCAGCAGTTCCGACGCCGGGACAGGGGGGACGCCCCAGCATTTT
once,TRBJ2-1,16,TRBV5-6,NA,CASSLVEGYSKNEQFF,TGTGCCAGCAGCTTGGTGGAGGGGTATTCGAAAAATGAGCAGTTCTTC
NA,TRBJ1-2,16,TRBV5-6,NA,CASSLSPGMNSYGYTF,TGTGCCAGCAGCTTGAGTCCAGGGATGAATTCGTATGGCTACACCTTC
NA,TRBJ1-3,15,TRBV5-5,NA,CASSLGWGGGNTIYF,TGTGCCAGCAGCTTGGGATGGGGAGGCGGAAACACCATATATTTT
once,TRBJ1-5,12,TRBV6-1,NA,CASIGHNQPQHF,TGTGCCAGCATAGGACACAATCAGCCCCAGCATTTT
NA,TRBJ1-1,15,TRBV14,NA,CASSQVTLMNTEAFF,TGTGCCAGCAGCCAAGTGACACTCATGAACACTGAAGCTTTCTTT
once,TRBJ1-2,17,TRBV27,NA,CASRPRDSLPSNYGYTF,TGTGCCAGCCGACCCCGGGATTCTCTCCCGTCCAACTATGGCTACACCTTC
few,TRBJ1-1,11,TRBV19,NA,CASRAETEAFF,TGTGCCAGTAGGGCGGAGACTGAAGCTTTCTTT
NA,TRBJ2-5,16,TRBV7-8,NA,CASSLAPSTKQETQYF,TGTGCCAGCAGCTTAGCTCCTAGCACCAAACAAGAGACCCAGTACTTC
NA,TRBJ1-4,16,TRBV10-3,NA,CAISEWGTGAGEKLFF,TGTGCCATCAGTGAGTGGGGGACGGGAGCGGGTGAAAAACTGTTTTTT
NA,TRBJ2-1,15,TRBV7-2,TRBD2,CASSLGGGRANEQFF,TGTGCCAGCAGCTTAGGGGGCGGGAGGGCGAATGAGCAGTTCTTC
NA,TRBJ1-1,15,TRBV10-3,NA,CAISESGGGKTEAFF,TGTGCCATCAGTGAGTCGGGAGGGGGAAAAACTGAAGCTTTCTTT
NA,TRBJ2-7,11,TRBV29-1,NA,CSVDFQGWLYF,TGCAGCGTTGATTTCCAGGGGTGGTTGTACTTC
once,TRBJ1-2,13,TRBV6-5,NA,CASSRERVHGYTF,TGTGCCAGCAGCCGAGAACGGGTTCATGGCTACACCTTC
NA,TRBJ1-2,15,TRBV6-6,TRBD1,CASSYLGQGGDGYTF,TGTGCCAGCAGTTATCTCGGACAGGGGGGAGATGGCTACACCTTC
NA,TRBJ1-4,13,TRBV5-4,TRBD1,CASGDRANEKLFF,TGTGCCAGCGGGGACAGGGCTAATGAAAAACTGTTTTTT